A single T cell receptor beta chain is shown here with its context. The data were obtained in a study of blood T cell repertoires in COVID-19. Ages ranged from about 18 to 100 years, with residence in 24 US areas. Symptom resolution, clearance, or two negative PCRs marked the recovered donors of Cohort 3. The V segment lost 0 bases and the J segment 0 bases; nucleotides outside the gene matches: 11. This CDR3 comprises 19 residues. CDR1 is MGHRA, CDR2 YSYEKL, per germline. The data were produced by immunoSEQ multiplex PCR, yet TCRdb's version contains in-frame clones alone and is incomplete. The sample has about 220,000 clones, 82% seen once.

The source is a woman aged 60-75 years who had recovered from COVID-19. This chain joins TRBV4-1 and TRBJ2-4, with TRBD1 identical over 7 bases. Sequences were obtained from PBMCs or T cells enriched from blood (not recorded which). CDR3 nucleotide sequence: TGCGCCAGCAGCCAAGATATAACCGGGACAGCCATAGCCAAAAACATTCAGTACTTC. Protein: CASSQDITGTAIAKNIQYF.